The sequence of this T cell receptor beta chain was determined in a study of T-cell reconstitution after alpha-beta-depleted transplantation in children (TCRdb year 2016). Context from the whole study: The study quantitatively tracked T-cell immune reconstitution after TCRalphabeta/CD19-depleted allogeneic hematopoietic cell transplantation in children using TCR repertoire profiling.

The treatment or condition label on this specimen signifies: allogeneic hematopoietic cell transplantation with graft depleted of TCRalphabeta T cells and CD19 B cells. The children who served as transplant recipients had been given grafts of TCRalphabeta/CD19-depleted allogeneic hematopoietic cells. The library relied on PCR. The sample was run on an Illumina HiSeq 2500. TCR library preparation used molecular barcoding, with unique molecular identifiers applied to normalize quantification of the TCRbeta repertoire. The public sequencing data were trimmed at Q25 with fastp and processed into clonotypes with MiXCR by TCRdb, which kept only in-frame beta chains. For every CDR3 protein sequence, its rows merge into one entry that carries the most common genes and DNA. The table for this sample lists 700,000 to 950,000 distinct CDR3 sequences; about 15% of them were counted only once. In total, the top ten clones hold roughly 4.8% of the sample.

The CDR3 contains 13 residues, cysteine and phenylalanine counted. Of all the DNA, just the CDR3 is kept, 39 bases in frame from base 1. The germline V gene gives CDR1 as MNHEY and CDR2 as SVGEGT. General findings and caveats noted by the study authors: The frequencies of hyperexpanded clones fell over the following months, and after one year, T-cell counts and TCRbeta diversity were mostly attributed to newly produced T cells. In some patients, the high TCRbeta diversity seen at day 60 was put down to recipient T cells and intrathymic progenitors that had survived conditioning. Apparently early alphabetaT-cell count recovery about two months after transplant reportedly relied on only several hundred rapidly expanded clones derived from non-depleted graft cells.

This clonotype was detected only a few times. It has no known antigen specificity. One end of the junction varies from germline; a read error may be responsible. The chain couples TRBV6-2 or TRBV6-3 to TRBJ1-5; 8 central bases correspond to TRBD1. The sequence came from a male patient younger than 18 who had a stem cell transplant for acute lymphoblastic leukemia, so the T cells may come from the graft donor. Sequencing was performed on PBMCs, mostly from graft donor cells, taken 360 days after TCRalphabeta/CD19-depleted stem cell transplant. The CDR3 region has the sequence CASSGQGDQPHHF. The DNA reads TGTGCCAGCAGCGGACAGGGAGATCAGCCCCACCATTTT.